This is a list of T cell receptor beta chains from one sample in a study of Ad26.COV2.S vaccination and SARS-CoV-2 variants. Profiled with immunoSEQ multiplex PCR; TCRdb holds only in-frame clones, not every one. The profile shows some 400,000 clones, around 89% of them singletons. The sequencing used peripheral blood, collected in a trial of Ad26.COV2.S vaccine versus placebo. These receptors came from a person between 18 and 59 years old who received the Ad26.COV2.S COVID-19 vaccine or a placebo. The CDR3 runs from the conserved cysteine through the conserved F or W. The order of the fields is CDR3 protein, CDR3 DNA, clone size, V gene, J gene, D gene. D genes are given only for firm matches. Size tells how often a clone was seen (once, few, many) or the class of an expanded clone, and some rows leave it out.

cdr3_aa: CASSQTSGSLNEQYF
cdr3_nt: TGCGCCAGCAGCCAAACTAGCGGGAGCCTTAACGAGCAGTACTTC
clone_size: NA
v_call: TRBV4-1
j_call: TRBJ2-7
d_call: TRBD2

cdr3_aa: CASSHPGQSNYGYTF
cdr3_nt: TGTGCCAGCTCACACCCGGGACAGAGTAACTATGGCTACACCTTC
clone_size: NA
v_call: TRBV18
j_call: TRBJ1-2
d_call: TRBD1

cdr3_aa: CASGRSPDNEQFF
cdr3_nt: TGTGCCAGCGGTCGGTCCCCTGACAATGAGCAGTTCTTC
clone_size: NA
v_call: TRBV9
j_call: TRBJ2-1
d_call: NA

cdr3_aa: CASSLEGGRANTGELFF
cdr3_nt: TGTGCCAGCAGCTTAGAGGGCGGGAGGGCGAACACCGGGGAGCTGTTTTTT
clone_size: NA
v_call: TRBV7-8
j_call: TRBJ2-2
d_call: TRBD2

cdr3_aa: CASSRTRFSGELFF
cdr3_nt: TGTGCCAGCAGCCGGACTAGATTTTCCGGGGAGCTGTTTTTT
clone_size: once
v_call: TRBV6-2/TRBV6-3
j_call: TRBJ2-2
d_call: TRBD2

cdr3_aa: CATSRDRTSGRARDTQYF
cdr3_nt: TGTGCCACCAGCAGAGACCGGACTAGCGGGAGGGCCCGGGATACGCAGTATTTT
clone_size: once
v_call: TRBV15
j_call: TRBJ2-3
d_call: TRBD2

cdr3_aa: CAISRLGNYGYTF
cdr3_nt: TGTGCTATCAGTCGTTTGGGAAACTATGGCTACACCTTC
clone_size: NA
v_call: TRBV12-5
j_call: TRBJ1-2
d_call: NA

cdr3_aa: CASGDGNQPQHF
cdr3_nt: TGTGCTAGTGGAGACGGTAATCAGCCCCAGCATTTT
clone_size: NA
v_call: TRBV12-5
j_call: TRBJ1-5
d_call: NA

cdr3_aa: CAWRISSGNTIYF
cdr3_nt: TGTGCCTGGAGGATTTCCTCTGGAAACACCATATATTTT
clone_size: NA
v_call: TRBV30
j_call: TRBJ1-3
d_call: NA

cdr3_aa: CASSPFRAENTGELFF
cdr3_nt: TGTGCCAGCTCACCATTTAGGGCAGAGAACACCGGGGAGCTGTTTTTT
clone_size: NA
v_call: TRBV18
j_call: TRBJ2-2
d_call: NA

cdr3_aa: CASSPIDGQGDEKLFF
cdr3_nt: TGTGCCAGCAGCCCGATTGATGGACAGGGAGATGAAAAACTGTTTTTT
clone_size: NA
v_call: TRBV27
j_call: TRBJ1-4
d_call: TRBD1

cdr3_aa: CASSFEGATDTQYF
cdr3_nt: TGTGCCAGCAGCTTCGAGGGGGCCACAGATACGCAGTATTTT
clone_size: NA
v_call: TRBV7-6
j_call: TRBJ2-3
d_call: TRBD1

cdr3_aa: CASSPRGDQPQHF
cdr3_nt: TGTGCCAGCTCACCACGGGGAGATCAGCCCCAGCATTTT
clone_size: NA
v_call: TRBV18
j_call: TRBJ1-5
d_call: NA

cdr3_aa: CAWSGGGTEAFF
cdr3_nt: TGTGCCTGGAGTGGGGGTGGTACTGAAGCTTTCTTT
clone_size: NA
v_call: TRBV30
j_call: TRBJ1-1
d_call: NA

cdr3_aa: CADIGGHGNTEAFF
cdr3_nt: TGTGCCGACATCGGGGGACACGGGAACACTGAAGCTTTCTTT
clone_size: NA
v_call: TRBV21-1
j_call: TRBJ1-1
d_call: NA

cdr3_aa: CASCEYTGELFF
cdr3_nt: TGTGCCAGCTGTGAATACACCGGGGAGCTGTTTTTT
clone_size: NA
v_call: TRBV6-1
j_call: TRBJ2-2
d_call: NA

cdr3_aa: CASSLGGIGTDTQYF
cdr3_nt: TGTGCCAGCAGCTTAGGAGGGATCGGCACAGATACGCAGTATTTT
clone_size: NA
v_call: TRBV7-9
j_call: TRBJ2-3
d_call: NA

cdr3_aa: CASSFEGRANEQFF
cdr3_nt: TGTGCCAGCAGCTTTGAGGGCAGAGCAAATGAGCAGTTCTTC
clone_size: NA
v_call: TRBV5-4
j_call: TRBJ2-1
d_call: NA

cdr3_aa: CATSRERGGSTYEQYF
cdr3_nt: TGTGCCACCAGCAGAGAAAGGGGCGGCAGTACCTACGAGCAGTACTTC
clone_size: NA
v_call: TRBV15
j_call: TRBJ2-7
d_call: NA

cdr3_aa: CATSRDPNRETEAFF
cdr3_nt: TGTGCCACCAGCAGAGATCCAAACCGGGAAACTGAAGCTTTCTTT
clone_size: NA
v_call: TRBV15
j_call: TRBJ1-1
d_call: NA

cdr3_aa: CASSTGTPGTDTQYF
cdr3_nt: TGCGCCAGCAGCACCGGGACACCCGGGACAGATACGCAGTATTTT
clone_size: NA
v_call: TRBV5-1
j_call: TRBJ2-3
d_call: NA

cdr3_aa: CASSAQGYEQYF
cdr3_nt: TGTGCCAGCAGCGCACAGGGCTACGAGCAGTACTTC
clone_size: NA
v_call: TRBV6-2/TRBV6-3
j_call: TRBJ2-7
d_call: NA

cdr3_aa: CASRGQANTGELFF
cdr3_nt: TGTGCCAGCCGAGGACAGGCGAACACCGGGGAGCTGTTTTTT
clone_size: NA
v_call: TRBV28
j_call: TRBJ2-2
d_call: TRBD1

cdr3_aa: CASTRLAEDNTGELFF
cdr3_nt: TGTGCCAGTACCAGACTAGCGGAGGACAACACCGGGGAGCTGTTTTTT
clone_size: once
v_call: TRBV19
j_call: TRBJ2-2
d_call: TRBD2

cdr3_aa: CASSLVSASLGNTIYF
cdr3_nt: TGCGCCAGCAGCTTGGTATCGGCCTCTCTGGGAAACACCATATATTTT
clone_size: NA
v_call: TRBV5-1
j_call: TRBJ1-3
d_call: NA

cdr3_aa: CAKAYEQYF
cdr3_nt: TGTGCCAAAGCCTACGAGCAGTACTTC
clone_size: NA
v_call: TRBV27
j_call: TRBJ2-7
d_call: NA

cdr3_aa: CAWSVGGISNQPQHF
cdr3_nt: TGTGCCTGGAGTGTAGGGGGGATTAGCAATCAGCCCCAGCATTTT
clone_size: NA
v_call: TRBV30
j_call: TRBJ1-5
d_call: NA

cdr3_aa: CASSYSSFSTSGNTDTQYF
cdr3_nt: TGTGCCAGCAGTTACTCGTCCTTTTCGACTAGCGGGAACACAGATACGCAGTATTTT
clone_size: NA
v_call: TRBV6-2/TRBV6-3
j_call: TRBJ2-3
d_call: TRBD2

cdr3_aa: CATSRVAGGNLNYGYTF
cdr3_nt: TGTGCCACCAGCAGAGTGGCAGGGGGCAATCTTAACTATGGCTACACCTTC
clone_size: NA
v_call: TRBV15
j_call: TRBJ1-2
d_call: TRBD1

cdr3_aa: CASTGPGKNIQYF
cdr3_nt: TGTGCCAGTACAGGGCCCGGCAAAAACATTCAGTACTTC
clone_size: NA
v_call: TRBV19
j_call: TRBJ2-4
d_call: NA

cdr3_aa: CASSGLAGEEQFF
cdr3_nt: TGTGCCAGCAGCGGGCTAGCGGGAGAGGAGCAGTTCTTC
clone_size: once
v_call: TRBV5-6
j_call: TRBJ2-1
d_call: TRBD2

cdr3_aa: CATSRPGLAGQETQYF
cdr3_nt: TGTGCCACCAGCAGACCGGGACTAGCGGGACAAGAGACCCAGTACTTC
clone_size: NA
v_call: TRBV15
j_call: TRBJ2-5
d_call: TRBD2

cdr3_aa: CASSIGSALNVKLFF
cdr3_nt: TGTGCCAGTAGTATAGGCTCGGCCTTGAATGTAAAACTGTTTTTT
clone_size: NA
v_call: TRBV19
j_call: TRBJ1-4
d_call: NA

cdr3_aa: CASSKLRTSTDTGELFF
cdr3_nt: TGTGCCAGCAGCAAATTGAGGACTAGCACTGACACCGGGGAGCTGTTTTTT
clone_size: NA
v_call: TRBV21-1
j_call: TRBJ2-2
d_call: NA

cdr3_aa: CASSFSQVYNSPLHF
cdr3_nt: TGTGCCAGCAGCTTTTCTCAGGTCTATAATTCACCCCTCCACTTT
clone_size: NA
v_call: TRBV7-2
j_call: TRBJ1-6
d_call: NA

cdr3_aa: CASRATENTEAFF
cdr3_nt: TGTGCCAGCAGGGCGACAGAGAACACTGAAGCTTTCTTT
clone_size: NA
v_call: TRBV2
j_call: TRBJ1-1
d_call: NA

cdr3_aa: CTSSGRGTYNEQFF
cdr3_nt: TGCACCTCTAGCGGGAGGGGGACCTACAATGAGCAGTTCTTC
clone_size: NA
v_call: TRBV29-1
j_call: TRBJ2-1
d_call: TRBD2

cdr3_aa: CASSSQRNTEAFF
cdr3_nt: TGTGCCAGCAGCTCACAGAGGAACACTGAAGCTTTCTTT
clone_size: NA
v_call: TRBV7-9
j_call: TRBJ1-1
d_call: NA

cdr3_aa: CASEREGLSLSGELFF
cdr3_nt: TGCGCCAGCGAGCGGGAGGGCCTTAGTTTATCCGGGGAGCTGTTTTTT
clone_size: NA
v_call: TRBV5-1
j_call: TRBJ2-2
d_call: TRBD2

cdr3_aa: CASSVGLAGAADTQYF
cdr3_nt: TGTGCCAGCAGCGTAGGGCTAGCGGGAGCGGCAGATACGCAGTATTTT
clone_size: NA
v_call: TRBV9
j_call: TRBJ2-3
d_call: TRBD2

cdr3_aa: CAWMDRGHNSPLHF
cdr3_nt: TGTGCCTGGATGGACAGGGGGCATAATTCACCCCTCCACTTT
clone_size: NA
v_call: TRBV30
j_call: TRBJ1-6
d_call: TRBD1

cdr3_aa: CASSEFSTASYEQYF
cdr3_nt: TGTGCCAGCAGTGAGTTTTCGACAGCCTCCTACGAGCAGTACTTC
clone_size: NA
v_call: TRBV6-1
j_call: TRBJ2-7
d_call: NA

cdr3_aa: CASSSPGLAQIEQFF
cdr3_nt: TGTGCCAGCAGTTCTCCGGGACTGGCACAAATTGAGCAGTTCTTC
clone_size: NA
v_call: TRBV2
j_call: TRBJ2-1
d_call: NA

cdr3_aa: CAWKQVDGYTF
cdr3_nt: TGTGCCTGGAAACAGGTGGATGGCTACACCTTC
clone_size: NA
v_call: TRBV30
j_call: TRBJ1-2
d_call: NA

cdr3_aa: CASSQWYEGVQETQYF
cdr3_nt: TGCGCCAGCAGCCAATGGTATGAAGGGGTACAAGAGACCCAGTACTTC
clone_size: NA
v_call: TRBV4-3
j_call: TRBJ2-5
d_call: NA

cdr3_aa: CASSIYGTEAFF
cdr3_nt: TGTGCCAGTAGTATCTATGGGACTGAAGCTTTCTTT
clone_size: NA
v_call: TRBV19
j_call: TRBJ1-1
d_call: NA

cdr3_aa: CASSLGGPGTGNTIYF
cdr3_nt: TGTGCCAGCAGCTTAGGAGGGCCAGGGACTGGAAACACCATATATTTT
clone_size: NA
v_call: TRBV7-9
j_call: TRBJ1-3
d_call: NA

cdr3_aa: CSLRRQGTYEQYF
cdr3_nt: TGCAGCTTAAGAAGACAGGGGACCTACGAGCAGTACTTC
clone_size: NA
v_call: TRBV29-1
j_call: TRBJ2-7
d_call: TRBD1

cdr3_aa: CASSQGAGTANTGELFF
cdr3_nt: TGTGCCAGCAGCCAAGGCGCCGGGACAGCGAACACCGGGGAGCTGTTTTTT
clone_size: NA
v_call: TRBV4-2
j_call: TRBJ2-2
d_call: TRBD1

cdr3_aa: CASSLMGQSYLEQFF
cdr3_nt: TGCGCCAGCAGCTTGATGGGACAGTCCTATCTGGAGCAGTTCTTC
clone_size: NA
v_call: TRBV5-1
j_call: TRBJ2-1
d_call: TRBD1

cdr3_aa: CASSLEVSSGNTIYF
cdr3_nt: TGTGCCAGCAGCTTGGAGGTATCCTCTGGAAACACCATATATTTT
clone_size: NA
v_call: TRBV7-2
j_call: TRBJ1-3
d_call: NA

cdr3_aa: CASSQGQRGDSGANVLTF
cdr3_nt: TGTGCCAGCAGCCAGGGTCAGCGGGGGGACTCTGGGGCCAACGTCCTGACTTTC
clone_size: NA
v_call: TRBV3-1/TRBV3-2
j_call: TRBJ2-6
d_call: TRBD2

cdr3_aa: CASKIVNDEKLFF
cdr3_nt: TGTGCCAGTAAAATAGTCAATGATGAAAAACTGTTTTTT
clone_size: NA
v_call: TRBV19
j_call: TRBJ1-4
d_call: NA

cdr3_aa: CASTIDKLVEVWQYF
cdr3_nt: TGTGCCAGCACCATCGACAAGTTAGTCGAGGTATGGCAGTACTTC
clone_size: NA
v_call: TRBV2
j_call: TRBJ2-7
d_call: NA

cdr3_aa: CASSFDRYYGYTF
cdr3_nt: TGTGCCAGCAGTTTCGACAGATACTATGGCTACACCTTC
clone_size: NA
v_call: TRBV12-3/TRBV12-4
j_call: TRBJ1-2
d_call: NA

cdr3_aa: CASSSQQGGTDTQYF
cdr3_nt: TGTGCCAGCAGCTCACAACAGGGGGGAACAGATACGCAGTATTTT
clone_size: NA
v_call: TRBV11-1
j_call: TRBJ2-3
d_call: TRBD1

cdr3_aa: CASSLGRASYGYTF
cdr3_nt: TGTGCCAGCAGCTTAGGTAGGGCGAGCTATGGCTACACCTTC
clone_size: NA
v_call: TRBV7-8
j_call: TRBJ1-2
d_call: NA